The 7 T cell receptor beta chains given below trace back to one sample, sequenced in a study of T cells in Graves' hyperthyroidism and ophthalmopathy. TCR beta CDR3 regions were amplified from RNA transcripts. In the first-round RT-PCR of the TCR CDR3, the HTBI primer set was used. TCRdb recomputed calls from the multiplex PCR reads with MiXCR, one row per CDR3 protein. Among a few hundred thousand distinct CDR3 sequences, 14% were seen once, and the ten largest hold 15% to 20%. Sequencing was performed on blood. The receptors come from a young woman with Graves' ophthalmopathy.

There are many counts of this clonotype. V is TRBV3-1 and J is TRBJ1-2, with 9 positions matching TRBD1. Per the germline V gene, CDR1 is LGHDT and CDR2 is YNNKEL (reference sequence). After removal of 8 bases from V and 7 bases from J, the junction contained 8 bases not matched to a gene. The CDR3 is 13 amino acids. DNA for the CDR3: TGTGCCAGCCTTGGACAGGGGTTGAGTGGCTACACCTTC. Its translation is CASLGQGLSGYTF. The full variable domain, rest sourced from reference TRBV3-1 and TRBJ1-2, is DTAVSQTPKYLVTQMGNDKSIKCEQNLGHDTMYWYKQDSKKFLKIMFSYNNKELIINETVPNRFSPKSPDKAHLNLHINSLELGDSAVYFCASLGQGLSGYTFGSGTRLTVV.

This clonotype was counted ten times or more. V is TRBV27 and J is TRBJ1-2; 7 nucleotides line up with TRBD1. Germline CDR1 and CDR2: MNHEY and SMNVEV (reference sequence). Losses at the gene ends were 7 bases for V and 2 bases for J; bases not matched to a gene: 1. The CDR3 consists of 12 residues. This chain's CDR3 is CASKGANYGYTF. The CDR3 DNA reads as TGTGCCAGCAAGGGGGCGAACTATGGCTACACCTTC.

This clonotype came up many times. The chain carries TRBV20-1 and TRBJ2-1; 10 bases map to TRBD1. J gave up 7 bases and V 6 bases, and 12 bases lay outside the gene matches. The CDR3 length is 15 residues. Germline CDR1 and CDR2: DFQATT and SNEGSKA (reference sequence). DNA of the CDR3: TGCAGTGCAACGACCGCCGGGACAGGGGCAAATGAGCAGTTCTTC. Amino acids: CSATTAGTGANEQFF.

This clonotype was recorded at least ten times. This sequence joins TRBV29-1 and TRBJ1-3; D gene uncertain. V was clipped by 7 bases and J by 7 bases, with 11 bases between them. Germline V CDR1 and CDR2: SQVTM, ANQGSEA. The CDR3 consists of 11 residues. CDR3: CSAEDWNTIYF. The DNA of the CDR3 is TGCAGCGCCGAAGACTGGAACACCATATATTTT.

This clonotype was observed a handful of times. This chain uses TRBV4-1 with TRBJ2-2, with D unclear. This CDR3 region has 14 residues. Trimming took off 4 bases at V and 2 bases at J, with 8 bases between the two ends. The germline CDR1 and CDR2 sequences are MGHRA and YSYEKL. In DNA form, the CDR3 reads TGCGCCAGCAGCCCGTTCCACAACACCGGGGAGCTGTTTTTT. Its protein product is CASSPFHNTGELFF.

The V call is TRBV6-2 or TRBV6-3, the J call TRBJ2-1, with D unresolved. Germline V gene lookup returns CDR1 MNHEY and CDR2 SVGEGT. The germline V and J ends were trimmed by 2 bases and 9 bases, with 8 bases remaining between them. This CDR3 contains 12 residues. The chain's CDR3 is CASSYVDGEQFF. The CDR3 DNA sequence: TGTGCCAGCAGTTACGTGGATGGTGAGCAGTTCTTC.

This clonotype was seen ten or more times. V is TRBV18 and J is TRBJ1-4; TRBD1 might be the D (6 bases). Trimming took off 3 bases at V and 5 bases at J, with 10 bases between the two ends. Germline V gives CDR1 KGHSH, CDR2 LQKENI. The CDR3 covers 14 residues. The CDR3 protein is CASSPGQTNEKLFF. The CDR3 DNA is TGTGCCAGCTCACCCGGACAGACGAATGAAAAACTGTTTTTT.